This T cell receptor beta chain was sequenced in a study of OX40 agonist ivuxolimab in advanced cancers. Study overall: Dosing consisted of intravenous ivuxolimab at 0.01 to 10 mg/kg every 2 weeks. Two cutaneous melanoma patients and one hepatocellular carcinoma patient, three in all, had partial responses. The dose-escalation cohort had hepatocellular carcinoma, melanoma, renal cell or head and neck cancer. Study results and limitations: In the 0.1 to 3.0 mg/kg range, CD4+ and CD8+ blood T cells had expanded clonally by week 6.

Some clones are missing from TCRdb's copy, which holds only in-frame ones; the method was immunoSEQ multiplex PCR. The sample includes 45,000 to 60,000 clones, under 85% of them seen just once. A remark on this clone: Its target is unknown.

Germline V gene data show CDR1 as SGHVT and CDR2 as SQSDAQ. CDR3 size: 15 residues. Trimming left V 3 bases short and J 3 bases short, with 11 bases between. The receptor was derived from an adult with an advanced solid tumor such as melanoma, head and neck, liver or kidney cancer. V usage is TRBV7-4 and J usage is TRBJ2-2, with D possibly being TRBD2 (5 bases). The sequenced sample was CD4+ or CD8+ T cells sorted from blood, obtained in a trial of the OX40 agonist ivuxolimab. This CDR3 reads CASSFGVGDTGELFF. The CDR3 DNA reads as TGTGCCAGCAGCTTCGGGGTCGGGGACACCGGGGAGCTGTTTTTT. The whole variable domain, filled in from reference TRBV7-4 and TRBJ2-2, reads GAGVSQSPRYKVAKRGRDVALRCDSISGHVTLYWYRQTLGQGSEVLTYSQSDAQRDKSGRPSGRFSAERPERSVSTLKIQRTEQGDSAVYLCASSFGVGDTGELFFGEGSRLTVL.